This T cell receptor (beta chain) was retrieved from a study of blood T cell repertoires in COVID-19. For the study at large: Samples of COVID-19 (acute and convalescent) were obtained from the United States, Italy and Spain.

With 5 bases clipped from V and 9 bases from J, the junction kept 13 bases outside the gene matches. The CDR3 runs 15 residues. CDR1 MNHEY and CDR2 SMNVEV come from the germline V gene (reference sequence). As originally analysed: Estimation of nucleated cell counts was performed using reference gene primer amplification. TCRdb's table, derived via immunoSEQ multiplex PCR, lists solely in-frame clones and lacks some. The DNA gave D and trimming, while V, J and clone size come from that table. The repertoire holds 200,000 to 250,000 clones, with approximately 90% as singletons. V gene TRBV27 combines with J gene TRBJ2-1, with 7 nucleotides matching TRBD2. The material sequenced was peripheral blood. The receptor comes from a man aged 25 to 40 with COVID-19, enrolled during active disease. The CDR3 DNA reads TGTGCCAGCAGTCCTCGGACTAGTTTATCCACTGAGCAGTTCTTC. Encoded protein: CASSPRTSLSTEQFF.